The 15 T cell receptor beta chains given below trace back to one sample, sequenced in a study of cytotoxic CD8 clonotypes in ibrutinib-treated CLL (dated by TCRdb to about 2021). The meaning of the sample's time point label: 20 to 30 months on ibrutinib. The library was produced with the immunoSEQ multiplex PCR assay. Held by TCRdb, this immuneACCESS table contains in-frame sequences only and omits some clones. Under half of the omission traces to an unresolved V gene where checked; the cause of the rest is unknown. For this sample there are 130,000 or so clones; less than 90% appear just once. The ten largest clonotypes hold 3% to 4% of the sample. This specimen was PBMCs, taken after 24 months of ibrutinib treatment. All receptors come from a human donor with chronic lymphocytic leukemia.

V is TRBV29-1 and J is TRBJ1-1, with 10 bases that match TRBD1. V dropped 6 bases and J dropped 1; count of bases not matched to a gene: 2. The V gene's germline CDR1 is SQVTM and CDR2 ANQGSEA. The CDR3 contains 13 residues. In nucleotides, the CDR3 is TGCAGCGTCAGACAGGGGGCGAACACTGAAGCTTTCTTT. Translated, it gives CSVRQGANTEAFF.

The chain uses TRBV5-1 and TRBJ1-1; D unclear. This CDR3 comprises 14 residues. The ends were cut back, 3 bases at V and 0 bases at J, with 9 bases in the middle. The V gene's germline CDR1 is SGHRS and CDR2 YFSETQ. This CDR3 is CASSSIAVNTEAFF. DNA of the CDR3: TGCGCCAGCAGCTCAATAGCAGTGAACACTGAAGCTTTCTTT.

This sequence joins TRBV5-1 and TRBJ2-7, with TRBD2 as a possible D gene (5 bases). CDR1 is SGHRS, CDR2 YFSETQ, per germline. CDR3 length: 17 residues. With 3 bases removed from V and 0 bases from J, the gap between germline ends came to 19 bases. CDR3 protein: CASSSRPGGQSSYEQYF. For the CDR3, the DNA is TGCGCCAGCAGCTCGCGCCCTGGAGGCCAGAGCTCCTACGAGCAGTACTTC.

There are a few counts of this clone. The chain uses TRBV19 and TRBJ1-6, with D unclear. Trimming stripped 5 bases from V and 8 bases from J, with 10 bases between. This CDR3 contains 13 residues. Germline CDR1 LNHDA, CDR2 SQIVND (reference sequence). The CDR3 loop is CASSFNGDSPLHF. CDR3 nucleotide sequence: TGTGCCAGTAGTTTCAACGGAGATTCACCCCTCCACTTT.

This clone was observed many times. Other DNA sequences in the same sample also yield this CDR3. The chain carries TRBV6-5 and TRBJ1-2; D is perhaps TRBD1 (5 bases). V lost 2 bases and J lost 4, with 11 bases in between. CDR3 length: 14 residues. The germline V gene has CDR1 MNHEY and CDR2 SVGAGI. CDR3 amino acids: CASSYRGVGYGYTF. For the CDR3, the DNA is TGTGCCAGCAGTTACAGGGGAGTAGGCTATGGCTACACCTTC.

The genes are TRBV5-1 and TRBJ1-4; D unresolved. The CDR3 is 15 amino acids. Germline lookup yields CDR1 SGHRS and CDR2 YFSETQ. V was pared by 0 bases and J by 0 bases, with 6 bases between. CDR3 bases: TGCGCCAGCAGCTTGGCGAGCGCAACTAATGAAAAACTGTTTTTT. This encodes CASSLASATNEKLFF.

The gene calls are TRBV30 and TRBJ1-4; perhaps TRBD1 as D (6 bases). V lost 0 bases, J lost 10 bases, and 18 bases lay in between. The CDR3 is made up of 15 amino acids. Germline V gives CDR1 GTSNPN, CDR2 SVGIG (reference sequence). CDR3 sequence: CAWSVPGTSGGKLFF. CDR3 DNA sequence: TGTGCCTGGAGTGTACCCGGGACATCGGGGGGAAAACTGTTTTTT.

The rearrangement uses TRBV6-4 and TRBJ1-6; D possibly corresponds to TRBD1 (6 bases). From germline, CDR1 is MRHNA and CDR2 SNTAGT. The ends were cut back, 5 bases at V and 11 bases at J, with 19 bases in the middle. The CDR3 sequence is 15 residues long. CDR3 nucleotides: TGTGCCAGCAGTTACACCACTTCCAGGGGAACACCCCTCCACTTT. Protein sequence: CASSYTTSRGTPLHF.

The V gene is TRBV27, the J gene TRBJ2-4, with 7 nucleotides matching TRBD2. The CDR3 loop spans 11 amino acids. V was pared by 5 bases and J by 10 bases, with 2 bases of the junction left unmatched. Looked up from germline, CDR1 is MNHEY and CDR2 is SMNVEV (reference sequence). This chain's CDR3 is CASSRGEIQYF. In DNA form, the CDR3 reads TGTGCCAGCAGTCGGGGGGAAATTCAGTACTTC.

This chain links TRBV11-2 with TRBJ1-3, with TRBD1 as a possible D gene (6 bases). CDR1 and CDR2 from the germline V gene are SGHAT and FQNNGV. V was clipped by 2 bases and J by 0 bases, with 14 bases between them. The CDR3 spans 17 residues. CDR3 sequence (DNA): TGTGCCAGCAGCTTATCTGGACAGATGAGCTCTGGAAACACCATATATTTT. Protein product: CASSLSGQMSSGNTIYF. Full variable domain (remainder filled in from reference TRBV11-2 and TRBJ1-3): EAGVAQSPRYKIIEKRQSVAFWCNPISGHATLYWYQQILGQGPKLLIQFQNNGVVDDSQLPKDRFSAERLKGVDSTLKIQPAKLEDSAVYLCASSLSGQMSSGNTIYFGEGSWLTVV.

The gene calls are TRBV6-5 and TRBJ1-1, with D possibly being TRBD1 (5 bases). CDR3 size: 14 residues. CDR1 is MNHEY, CDR2 SVGAGI, per germline. Trimming stripped 6 bases from V and 0 bases from J, with 11 bases between. The CDR3 bases are TGTGCCAGCAGCTTTCAGGGTTTGAACACTGAAGCTTTCTTT. It is translated as CASSFQGLNTEAFF.

The chain couples TRBV10-3 to TRBJ2-1, with 7 bases matching TRBD2. This CDR3 has 15 residues. The germline V gene encodes CDR1 ENHRY and CDR2 SYGVKD. J gave up 8 bases and V 7 bases, and 14 bases lay outside the gene matches. CDR3 sequence (DNA): TGTGCCATCAAATCGACTAGCCCCGTCGGGGATGAGCAGTTCTTC. Its protein is CAIKSTSPVGDEQFF.

The CDR3 region has the DNA TGTGCCAGCAGACAGGGAGATAATTCACCCCTCCACTTT. Residues: CASRQGDNSPLHF. The V call is TRBV6-6, the J call TRBJ1-6; maybe TRBD1 (6 bases). The CDR3 is made up of 13 amino acids. CDR1 and CDR2 from the germline V gene are MNHNY and SVGAGI (reference sequence). Trimming removed 6 bases from V and 5 bases from J, with 8 bases in between.

The rearrangement joins TRBV7-2 to TRBJ2-7; possible D gene TRBD1, 5 bases. This CDR3 spans 13 amino acids. From germline, CDR1 is SGHTA and CDR2 FQGNSA. The V end was cut by 2 bases, the J end by 6 bases, with 11 bases between. This chain's CDR3 is CASSLRRDGEQYF. CDR3 nucleotides: TGTGCCAGCAGCTTACGCAGGGATGGCGAGCAGTACTTC.

This chain links TRBV27 with TRBJ2-5; 11 bases are a match to TRBD2. V lost 4 bases and J lost 5; bases outside the gene matches: 6. Per the germline V gene, CDR1 is MNHEY and CDR2 is SMNVEV (reference sequence). The CDR3 loop spans 15 amino acids. The CDR3 region is CASSWLAGGRETQYF. CDR3 nucleotides: TGTGCCAGCAGTTGGCTAGCGGGGGGTAGGGAGACCCAGTACTTC.